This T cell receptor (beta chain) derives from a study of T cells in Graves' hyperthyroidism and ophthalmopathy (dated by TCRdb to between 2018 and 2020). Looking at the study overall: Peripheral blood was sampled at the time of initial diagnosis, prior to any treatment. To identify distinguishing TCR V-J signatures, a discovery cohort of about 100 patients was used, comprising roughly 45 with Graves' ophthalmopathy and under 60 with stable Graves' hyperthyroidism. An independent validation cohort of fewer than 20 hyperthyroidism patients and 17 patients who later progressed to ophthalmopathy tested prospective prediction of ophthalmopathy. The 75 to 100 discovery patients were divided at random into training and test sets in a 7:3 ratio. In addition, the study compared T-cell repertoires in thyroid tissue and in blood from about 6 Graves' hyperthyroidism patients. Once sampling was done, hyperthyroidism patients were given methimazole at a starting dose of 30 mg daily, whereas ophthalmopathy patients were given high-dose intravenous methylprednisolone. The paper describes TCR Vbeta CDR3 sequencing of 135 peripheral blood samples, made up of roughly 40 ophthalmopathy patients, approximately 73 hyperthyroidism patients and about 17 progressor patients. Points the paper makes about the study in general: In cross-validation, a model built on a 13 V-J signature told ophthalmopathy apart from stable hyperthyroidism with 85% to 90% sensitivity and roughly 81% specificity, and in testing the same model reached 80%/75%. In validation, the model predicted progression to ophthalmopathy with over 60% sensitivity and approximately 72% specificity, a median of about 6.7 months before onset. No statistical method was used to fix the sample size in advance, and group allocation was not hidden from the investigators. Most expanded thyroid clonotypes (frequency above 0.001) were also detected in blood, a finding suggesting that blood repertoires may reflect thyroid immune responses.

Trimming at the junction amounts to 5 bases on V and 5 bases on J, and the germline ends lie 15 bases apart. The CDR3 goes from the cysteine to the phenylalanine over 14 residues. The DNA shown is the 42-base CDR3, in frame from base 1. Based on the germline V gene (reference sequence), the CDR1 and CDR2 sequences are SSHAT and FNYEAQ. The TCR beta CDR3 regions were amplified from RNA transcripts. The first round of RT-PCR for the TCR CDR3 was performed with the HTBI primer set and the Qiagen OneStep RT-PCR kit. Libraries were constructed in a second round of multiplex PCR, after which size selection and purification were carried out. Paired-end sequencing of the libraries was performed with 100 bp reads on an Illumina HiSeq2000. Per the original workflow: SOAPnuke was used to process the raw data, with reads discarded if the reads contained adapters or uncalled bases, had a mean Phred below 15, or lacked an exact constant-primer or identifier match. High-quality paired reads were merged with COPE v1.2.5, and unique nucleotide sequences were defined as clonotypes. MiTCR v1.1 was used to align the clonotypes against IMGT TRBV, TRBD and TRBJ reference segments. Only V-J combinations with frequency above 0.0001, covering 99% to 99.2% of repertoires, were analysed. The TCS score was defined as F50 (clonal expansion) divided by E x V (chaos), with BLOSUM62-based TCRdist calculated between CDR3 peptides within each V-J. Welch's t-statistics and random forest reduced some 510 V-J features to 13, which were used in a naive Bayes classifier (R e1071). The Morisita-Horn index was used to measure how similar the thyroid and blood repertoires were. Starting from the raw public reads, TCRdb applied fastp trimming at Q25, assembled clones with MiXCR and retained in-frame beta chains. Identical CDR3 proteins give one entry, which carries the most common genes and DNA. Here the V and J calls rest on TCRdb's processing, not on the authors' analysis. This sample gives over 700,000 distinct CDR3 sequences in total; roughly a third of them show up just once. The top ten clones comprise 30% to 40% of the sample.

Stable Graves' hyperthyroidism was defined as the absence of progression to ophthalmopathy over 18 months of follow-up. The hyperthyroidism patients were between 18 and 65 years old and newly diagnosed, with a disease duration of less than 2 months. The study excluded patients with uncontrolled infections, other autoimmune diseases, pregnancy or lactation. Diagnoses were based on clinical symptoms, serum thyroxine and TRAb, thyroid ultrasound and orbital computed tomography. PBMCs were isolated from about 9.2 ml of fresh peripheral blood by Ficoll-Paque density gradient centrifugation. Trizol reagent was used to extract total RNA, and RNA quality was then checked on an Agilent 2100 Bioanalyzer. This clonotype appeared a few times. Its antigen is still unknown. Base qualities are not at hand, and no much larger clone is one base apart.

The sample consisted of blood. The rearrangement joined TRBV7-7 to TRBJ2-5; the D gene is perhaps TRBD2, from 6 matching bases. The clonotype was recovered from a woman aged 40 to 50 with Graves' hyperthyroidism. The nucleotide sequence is TGTGCCAGCAGCCCCGGGGGAACGGGTGAGACCCAGTACTTC. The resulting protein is CASSPGGTGETQYF.